This TCR beta chain was found in a study of shared clonotypes between healthy human individuals. Germline V gene data show CDR1 as SEHNR and CDR2 as FQNEAQ (reference sequence). There are 15 residues in the CDR3. The trim removed 2 bases at V and 7 bases at J, leaving 4 bases unmatched. Sorted subsets were amplified in replicate PCRs using 200 to 250 ng DNA, about 30,000 T cell genomes. Here immunoSEQ multiplex PCR was the method, and the copy in TCRdb shows in-frame clones only, minus some. The sample records roughly 1,500,000 clones, about 98.5% being singletons. Sequenced: naive CD4+ T cells sorted from blood. The subset is: CD45RA+ positively selected. This TCR derives from a man aged 25 to 40 in good health. This chain joins TRBV7-9 and TRBJ2-7; 14 bases match TRBD2. The CDR3 sequence: CASSLPGLAGEEQYF. The CDR3 DNA reads TGTGCCAGCAGCTTACCGGGACTAGCGGGAGAAGAGCAGTACTTC.